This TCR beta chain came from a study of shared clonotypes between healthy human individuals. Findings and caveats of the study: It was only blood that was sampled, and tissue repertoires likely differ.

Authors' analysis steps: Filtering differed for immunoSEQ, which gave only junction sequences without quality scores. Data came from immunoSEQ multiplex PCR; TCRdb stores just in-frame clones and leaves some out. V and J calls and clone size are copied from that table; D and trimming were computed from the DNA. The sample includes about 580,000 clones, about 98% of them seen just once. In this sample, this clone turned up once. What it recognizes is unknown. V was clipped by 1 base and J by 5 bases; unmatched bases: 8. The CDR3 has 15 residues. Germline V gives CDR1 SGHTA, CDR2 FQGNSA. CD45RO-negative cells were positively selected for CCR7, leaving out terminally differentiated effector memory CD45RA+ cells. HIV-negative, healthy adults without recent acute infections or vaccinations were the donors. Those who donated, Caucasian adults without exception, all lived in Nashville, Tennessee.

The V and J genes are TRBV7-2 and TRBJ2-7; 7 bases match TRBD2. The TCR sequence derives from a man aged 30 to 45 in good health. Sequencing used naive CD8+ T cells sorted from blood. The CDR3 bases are TGTGCCAGCAGCTTAGTGGCGCATCGGGGGGACGAGCAGTACTTC. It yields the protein CASSLVAHRGDEQYF.